Listed below are T cell receptor beta chains from one sample, sequenced in a study of blood T cell repertoires in COVID-19. TCRdb's table, derived via immunoSEQ multiplex PCR, lists solely in-frame clones and lacks some. The sample lists 200,000 to 250,000 clones, 70% to 85% occurring once. The material sequenced was peripheral blood. The receptors derive from an elderly woman with COVID-19, enrolled during active disease. CDR3s include the opening cysteine and the closing phenylalanine or tryptophan. The D gene is left open where the match is weak. Some rows mark clone size as missing; the rest say once, few, many or name a class of expanded clone.

V	D	size	J	CDR3	DNA
TRBV19	TRBD1	NA	TRBJ1-1	CASSSTGVGAEAFF	TGTGCCAGTAGTTCTACAGGGGTTGGCGCTGAAGCTTTCTTT
TRBV5-1	TRBD2	NA	TRBJ2-5	CASSLGDGGIQETQYF	TGCGCCAGCAGCTTGGGAGACGGGGGGATACAAGAGACCCAGTACTTC
TRBV11-2	TRBD2	NA	TRBJ2-1	CASRRTSGPNEQFF	TGTGCCAGCAGGAGGACTAGCGGTCCAAATGAGCAGTTCTTC
TRBV7-2	TRBD1	NA	TRBJ1-6	CASSQTGGISPLHF	TGTGCCAGCAGCCAGACAGGGGGTATTTCACCCCTCCACTTT
TRBV3-1/TRBV3-2	NA	NA	TRBJ2-7	CASSQGTGETYEQYF	TGTGCCAGCAGCCAAGGGACGGGGGAGACGTACGAGCAGTACTTC
TRBV29-1	NA	NA	TRBJ1-1	CSVDLRDTEAFF	TGCAGCGTTGATCTCAGGGACACTGAAGCTTTCTTT
TRBV19	NA	NA	TRBJ2-4	CASSQGLAKNIQYF	TGTGCCAGTAGCCAGGGACTAGCCAAAAACATTCAGTACTTC
TRBV28	NA	NA	TRBJ1-2	CASSFAAGGRGYGYTF	TGTGCCAGCAGTTTTGCGGCGGGGGGGCGAGGCTATGGCTACACCTTC
TRBV18	TRBD1	few	TRBJ2-7	CASSPNRGSPNEQYF	TGTGCCAGCTCACCCAACAGGGGGTCTCCCAACGAGCAGTACTTC
TRBV4-2	TRBD1	once	TRBJ1-1	CASILTTGGQAEAFF	TGTGCCAGCATATTAACCACAGGGGGCCAGGCTGAAGCTTTCTTT
TRBV6-5	NA	once	TRBJ2-3	CAGGQIPTDTQYF	TGTGCCGGGGGACAAATCCCCACAGATACGCAGTATTTT
TRBV3-1/TRBV3-2	NA	NA	TRBJ1-2	CASSLLEGYGYTF	TGTGCCAGCAGCCTATTGGAGGGCTATGGCTACACCTTC
TRBV6-5	TRBD1	NA	TRBJ1-4	CASSSRGEDGKLFF	TGTGCCAGCAGTTCCAGGGGGGAGGATGGAAAACTGTTTTTT
TRBV5-5	NA	NA	TRBJ2-1	CASSWGPQGDNEQFF	TGTGCCAGCAGCTGGGGACCACAGGGTGACAATGAGCAGTTCTTC
TRBV6-4	NA	NA	TRBJ2-3	CASSDSKAGTDTQYF	TGTGCCAGCAGTGACTCAAAGGCAGGGACAGATACGCAGTATTTT
TRBV3-1/TRBV3-2	NA	NA	TRBJ1-6	CASSQDSRVLLHF	TGTGCCAGCAGCCAAGATTCTCGGGTTCTGCTCCACTTT
TRBV4-1	TRBD2	NA	TRBJ2-7	CASSFRVAGTLEQYF	TGCGCCAGCAGCTTCCGGGTAGCGGGGACCCTCGAGCAGTACTTC
TRBV19	TRBD2	NA	TRBJ2-2	CASSRLAGASGELFF	TGTGCCAGTAGTAGGCTAGCGGGAGCAAGCGGGGAGCTGTTTTTT
TRBV19	TRBD2	NA	TRBJ2-1	CASSIGTRTWVEQFF	TGTGCCAGTAGTATAGGGACTAGAACTTGGGTAGAGCAGTTCTTC
TRBV6-5	NA	NA	TRBJ1-4	CASSTRVSEKLFF	TGTGCCAGCAGTACCAGGGTTAGTGAAAAACTGTTTTTT
TRBV28	NA	NA	TRBJ1-5	CASSKGRPQHF	TGTGCCAGCAGCAAGGGGCGGCCCCAGCATTTT
TRBV7-9	TRBD2	NA	TRBJ2-5	CASSSSGAETQYF	TGTGCCAGCAGCTCAAGCGGGGCGGAGACCCAGTACTTC
TRBV6-6	NA	NA	TRBJ1-5	CASSSGLGGSNQPQHF	TGTGCCAGCAGTTCCGGTCTGGGAGGAAGCAATCAGCCCCAGCATTTT
TRBV5-1	NA	NA	TRBJ2-3	CASSLARAGQTDTQYF	TGCGCCAGCAGCTTGGCACGTGCAGGGCAAACAGATACGCAGTATTTT
TRBV9	NA	NA	TRBJ2-1	CASSGTAYYNEQFF	TGTGCCAGCAGCGGGACAGCCTACTACAATGAGCAGTTCTTC
TRBV6-5	TRBD1	NA	TRBJ1-1	CASSTIHPGQKAFF	TGTGCCAGCAGCACCATTCACCCGGGACAGAAAGCTTTCTTT
TRBV7-9	TRBD2	NA	TRBJ2-1	CASSLAGGYNEQFF	TGTGCCAGCAGCTTAGCGGGAGGGTACAATGAGCAGTTCTTC
TRBV7-6	NA	NA	TRBJ1-1	CASSLRAAREDTEAFF	TGTGCCAGCAGCTTAAGAGCCGCGAGAGAGGACACTGAAGCTTTCTTT
TRBV19	TRBD2	NA	TRBJ2-1	CASSTGTSGNNEQFF	TGTGCCAGTAGCACCGGGACTAGCGGAAACAATGAGCAGTTCTTC
TRBV4-2	NA	NA	TRBJ1-5	CASSQNSQGSSWPQHF	TGTGCCAGCAGCCAAAACTCCCAGGGGAGTTCGTGGCCCCAGCATTTT
TRBV6-5	NA	NA	TRBJ1-3	CASSYSRPLSGNTIYF	TGTGCCAGCAGTTACTCGAGGCCTCTCTCTGGAAACACCATATATTTT
TRBV2	NA	NA	TRBJ1-3	CAQREQEGSGNTIYF	TGTGCCCAGAGGGAGCAGGAGGGCTCTGGAAACACCATATATTTT
TRBV6-5	NA	many	TRBJ2-7	CASSYPGRDEQYF	TGTGCCAGCAGTTACCCCGGCAGGGACGAGCAGTACTTC
TRBV19	TRBD1	NA	TRBJ2-3	CASSMGQGADTQYF	TGTGCCAGTAGTATGGGGCAGGGGGCAGATACGCAGTATTTT
TRBV2	NA	NA	TRBJ1-5	CASSDGRPQHF	TGTGCCAGCAGTGATGGGCGGCCCCAGCATTTT
TRBV11-2	NA	NA	TRBJ2-7	CASSFGDKSGEQYF	TGTGCCAGCAGCTTCGGGGATAAGTCGGGCGAGCAGTACTTC
TRBV5-1	TRBD2	NA	TRBJ2-1	CASSRGTSGRAGNEQFF	TGCGCCAGCAGCCGTGGGACTAGCGGGAGGGCGGGCAATGAGCAGTTCTTC
TRBV5-1	NA	NA	TRBJ2-1	CASSLVRGRNNEQFF	TGCGCCAGCAGCTTGGTGCGGGGACGTAACAATGAGCAGTTCTTC
TRBV9	NA	NA	TRBJ1-3	CASSLGGVSGNTIYF	TGTGCCAGCAGCCTCGGGGGGGTCTCTGGAAACACCATATATTTT
TRBV28	TRBD1	NA	TRBJ1-5	CASRDRGDQPQHF	TGTGCCAGCAGAGACAGGGGGGATCAGCCCCAGCATTTT
TRBV4-1	NA	NA	TRBJ2-3	CASSQHATDTQYF	TGCGCCAGCAGCCAACATGCGACAGATACGCAGTATTTT
TRBV6-4	TRBD1	NA	TRBJ1-1	CASSRDRTSRGTEAFF	TGTGCCAGCAGTCGGGACAGGACCTCGAGGGGGACTGAAGCTTTCTTT
TRBV11-2	NA	NA	TRBJ1-3	CASSLVGSPGNTIYF	TGTGCCAGCAGCTTAGTGGGGAGTCCTGGAAACACCATATATTTT
TRBV4-2	NA	NA	TRBJ2-4	CASSLTGVLAKNIQYF	TGTGCCAGCAGCCTTACAGGAGTCCTAGCCAAAAACATTCAGTACTTC
TRBV5-1	NA	NA	TRBJ1-3	CASSLSSGRGDTIYF	TGCGCCAGCAGCTTGAGTTCGGGGAGGGGTGACACCATATATTTT
TRBV5-5	NA	NA	TRBJ1-5	CASSGYGGTQPQHF	TGTGCCAGCAGCGGATATGGGGGGACTCAGCCCCAGCATTTT
TRBV19	TRBD2	NA	TRBJ2-7	CASSISTSGTTYEQYF	TGTGCCAGTAGTATTTCGACTAGCGGGACGACCTACGAGCAGTACTTC
TRBV5-1	NA	once	TRBJ2-3	CASSLDGLDTDTQYF	TGCGCCAGCAGCTTGGATGGGCTTGACACAGATACGCAGTATTTT
TRBV2	TRBD2	once	TRBJ2-1	CASSSGLAGNEQFF	TGTGCCAGCAGTTCGGGACTAGCGGGGAATGAGCAGTTCTTC